These 24 T cell receptor beta chains were sequenced from one sample in a study of cytomegalovirus exposure and HLA in healthy donors. Amplification used 60 Vbeta primers and 13 Jbeta primers. Clones were sequenced by immunoSEQ multiplex PCR, and TCRdb holds only the in-frame ones, with some missing. The sample has approximately 200,000 clones, 70% to 75% seen once. Material: PBMCs. These receptors all stem from a man in his thirties or forties in good health and CMV-seropositive.

This clone was observed once. V and J are TRBV12-5 and TRBJ2-2; 8 bases align to TRBD2. V shed 3 bases, J shed 4 bases, and the junction held 4 bases outside the gene matches. This CDR3 spans 15 amino acids. Per the germline V gene, CDR1 is LGHNT and CDR2 is FRNRAP. CDR3 residues: CASGFASGGTGELFF. CDR3 DNA sequence: TGTGCTAGTGGTTTTGCCAGCGGGGGCACCGGGGAGCTGTTTTTT.

The chain has TRBV11-3 and TRBJ2-1; TRBD1 agrees at 10 bases. With V trimmed by 2 bases and J by 7 bases, 5 bases remained unmatched. This CDR3 is 15 amino acids long. Per germline, CDR1 SGHNT and CDR2 YENEEA. CDR3 in DNA: TGTGCCAGCAGCTTAAGAGGACAGGGGGTTAATGAGCAGTTCTTC. It yields the protein CASSLRGQGVNEQFF.

The rearrangement uses TRBV5-6 and TRBJ2-5, with D possibly being TRBD1 (5 bases). There are 13 residues in the CDR3. Germline V gene data show CDR1 as SGHDT and CDR2 as YYEEEE. Trimming removed 0 bases from V and 5 bases from J, with 8 bases in between. The CDR3 DNA follows: TGTGCCAGCAGCTTGGTAGGGGTTGAGACCCAGTACTTC. Translated, it gives CASSLVGVETQYF.

The chain carries TRBV5-4 and TRBJ2-5; 13 nucleotides agree with TRBD2. From germline, CDR1 is SGHNT and CDR2 YYREEE (reference sequence). The CDR3 spans 17 residues. The junction had 10 bases not matched to a gene; V was cut back by 2 bases and J by 6 bases. CDR3 coding DNA: TGTGCCAGCAGCTTTCCGGGACTAGCGGGAATTGGGCAGACCCAGTACTTC. Protein sequence: CASSFPGLAGIGQTQYF.

The rearrangement links TRBV5-4 to TRBJ1-4, with 9 nucleotides matching TRBD1. Germline CDR1 and CDR2: SGHNT and YYREEE (reference sequence). The CDR3 has 14 residues. The J segment lost 8 bases and the V segment lost 2 bases, leaving 4 bases of the junction unmatched. The CDR3 loop is CASSLQGAREKLFF. Here the CDR3 DNA reads TGTGCCAGCAGCTTACAGGGGGCGCGGGAAAAACTGTTTTTT.

In this sample, this clone turned up once. J is TRBJ2-5 and V is TRBV7-2, with D hard to call. Trimming stripped 4 bases from V and 4 bases from J, with 10 bases between. In germline, CDR1 is SGHTA, CDR2 FQGNSA. This CDR3 region has 13 residues. In DNA form, the CDR3 reads TGTGCCAGCAGCTCCGGTCCCCCAGAGACCCAGTACTTC. Translated, it gives CASSSGPPETQYF.

The chain is built from TRBV5-1 and TRBJ2-2; perhaps TRBD1 as D (6 bases). Deletions cut 0 bases from V and 3 bases from J, with 9 bases between. This CDR3 is 15 amino acids long. The germline gives CDR1 SGHRS, CDR2 YFSETQ. The CDR3, as DNA: TGCGCCAGCAGCTTGGATCCAGGGGACACCGGGGAGCTGTTTTTT. As protein: CASSLDPGDTGELFF.

This clone was recorded only once. The rearrangement joins TRBV18 to TRBJ2-2; a weak D match, TRBD1 (6 bases). The CDR3 covers 18 residues. Deletions cut 3 bases from V and 0 bases from J, with 17 bases between. Germline V gene lookup returns CDR1 KGHSH and CDR2 LQKENI. The CDR3 nucleotides read TGTGCCAGCTCACCCCGAGGACAGCCATTCGCGAACACCGGGGAGCTGTTTTTT. Translating it yields CASSPRGQPFANTGELFF.

The J gene is TRBJ2-2, the V gene TRBV7-9; D is uncertain. V was pared by 5 bases and J by 4 bases, with 11 bases between. Germline CDR1 is SEHNR and CDR2 is FQNEAQ (reference sequence). The CDR3 totals 14 residues. This CDR3 is CASSPLVATGELFF. The DNA for the CDR3 is TGTGCCAGCAGCCCCCTCGTGGCCACCGGGGAGCTGTTTTTT.

This chain connects TRBV7-3 to TRBJ2-5; D is uncertain. Trimming left V 5 bases short and J 5 bases short, with 18 bases between. The CDR3 has 15 residues. CDR1 and CDR2 (germline): SGHTA, FQGTGA. The CDR3 DNA reads TGTGCCAGCAGCCCCCAAGCCGGAGAGGCCGAGACCCAGTACTTC. It yields the protein CASSPQAGEAETQYF. Variable domain in full (rest from reference TRBV7-3 and TRBJ2-5): GAGVSQTPSNKVTEKGKYVELRCDPISGHTALYWYRQSLGQGPEFLIYFQGTGAADDSGLPNDRFFAVRPEGSVSTLKIQRTERGDSAVYLCASSPQAGEAETQYFGPGTRLLVL.

This clone was found a few times. The chain recombines TRBV28 with TRBJ1-2; no firm D call. Trimming took off 3 bases at V and 8 bases at J, with 7 bases between the two ends. The CDR3 contains 11 residues. The germline CDR1 and CDR2 sequences are MDHEN and SYDVKM. This CDR3 reads CASSFAGGYTF. The DNA for the CDR3 is TGTGCCAGCAGTTTCGCAGGAGGCTACACCTTC.

This clone has just a few counts. This rearrangement joins TRBV6-5 to TRBJ2-7; tentatively, D is TRBD2 (5 bases). The CDR3 length is 14 residues. CDR1 and CDR2 from the germline V gene are MNHEY and SVGAGI. Trimming cost V 5 bases and J 3 bases, with 14 bases left between them. In DNA, the CDR3 is TGTGCCAGCAGTCCCCGGGCTAGCTACTACGAGCAGTACTTC. Amino acid sequence: CASSPRASYYEQYF.

This clone was detected only a few times. This chain connects TRBV7-3 to TRBJ2-3; 7 positions agree with TRBD1. The CDR3 is 14 residues long. Trimming at V came to 7 bases and at J to 5 bases, leaving 9 bases not matched to a gene. The germline V gene has CDR1 SGHTA and CDR2 FQGTGA. The DNA for the CDR3 is TGTGCCAGCACTTCCGGTTCAGGGGGAGATACGCAGTATTTT. Amino acid sequence: CASTSGSGGDTQYF.

The chain has TRBV4-2 and TRBJ2-1; D might be TRBD2 (5 bases). This CDR3 comprises 13 residues. Germline CDR1 and CDR2: LGHNA and YNFKEQ. V was cut by 3 bases and J by 6 bases, with 9 bases left in between. The DNA for the CDR3 is TGTGCCAGCAGCCAGGCGCTAGCCAATGAGCAGTTCTTC. It specifies CASSQALANEQFF.

About this clone itself: The junction differs from germline at one of its ends, possibly a read error. The V call is TRBV9, the J call TRBJ1-2; D not resolved. Germline CDR1 is SGDLS and CDR2 is YYNGEE. The CDR3 length is 13 residues. For the CDR3, the DNA is TGTGCCAACAGCCCTTTGGTTTCGGGAGGCTACACCTTC. Protein: CANSPLVSGGYTF.

This clone has just a few counts. The rearrangement uses TRBV28 and TRBJ1-5, with D hard to call. V was clipped by 3 bases and J by 0 bases, with 9 bases between them. The CDR3 length is 15 residues. Germline CDR1 reads MDHEN; CDR2 reads SYDVKM. The CDR3 loop is CASSFGRYSNQPQHF. DNA for the CDR3: TGTGCCAGCAGTTTCGGCAGGTATAGCAATCAGCCCCAGCATTTT. Filled out from reference TRBV28 and TRBJ1-5, the complete variable domain reads DVKVTQSSRYLVKRTGEKVFLECVQDMDHENMFWYRQDPGLGLRLIYFSYDVKMKEKGDIPEGYSVSREKKERFSLILESASTNQTSMYLCASSFGRYSNQPQHFGDGTRLSIL.

The chain employs TRBV29-1 and TRBJ1-1; D is possibly TRBD1 (5 bases). Per the germline V gene, CDR1 is SQVTM and CDR2 is ANQGSEA. V was cut by 6 bases and J by 11 bases, with 16 bases left in between. CDR3 size: 11 residues. CDR3 sequence reads: CSVVGAQEAFF. DNA for the CDR3: TGCAGCGTCGTAGGGGCTCAGGAGGCTTTCTTT.

This chain links TRBV6-1 with TRBJ2-5; D is possibly TRBD1 (6 bases). With the DNA end fitting TRBJ2-7 better, the J assignment may be wrong. The CDR3 consists of 14 residues. Germline V CDR1 and CDR2: MNHNS, SASEGT. In nucleotides, the CDR3 is TGTGCCAGCAGACCCCGGGACAACACCTACGAGCAGTACTTC. Protein product: CASRPRDNTYEQYF.

Only one count was recorded for this clone. The chain has TRBV5-1 and TRBJ1-4, with D perhaps matching TRBD1 (6 bases). With 4 bases removed from V and 13 bases from J, the gap between germline ends came to 20 bases. Germline V lookup: CDR1 SGHRS, CDR2 YFSETQ. This CDR3 has 14 amino acids. The CDR3 DNA reads as TGCGCCAGCAGCGAGGACAGCTCCGCGGGGGGACTGTTTTTT. Translating gives CASSEDSSAGGLFF.

This rearrangement joins TRBV7-2 to TRBJ2-7, with TRBD2 matching 11 bases. This CDR3 contains 17 residues. Germline lookup yields CDR1 SGHTA and CDR2 FQGNSA. Losses at the gene ends were 5 bases for V and 8 bases for J; bases not matched to a gene: 17. For the CDR3, the DNA is TGTGCCAGCAGCCCGAGACTAGCGGGGCCCCCGCCTGGGCAGCAGTACTTC. This gives the protein CASSPRLAGPPPGQQYF.

The rearrangement links TRBV30 to TRBJ2-7; 11 bases agree with TRBD2. The V gene end was trimmed by 2 bases and the J gene end by 6 bases; junction bases not matched to a gene: 6. Germline CDR1 reads GTSNPN; CDR2 reads SVGIG (reference sequence). This CDR3 comprises 14 residues. The CDR3 coding sequence is TGTGCCTGGAGTTGGGGACTAGCGGATACCGAGCAGTACTTC. Residues: CAWSWGLADTEQYF.

The chain recombines TRBV6-5 with TRBJ1-1; D remains ambiguous. V was shortened by 5 bases and J by 4 bases, with 11 bases between the two germline ends. The germline gives CDR1 MNHEY, CDR2 SVGAGI. The length of the CDR3 is 13 residues. The CDR3 region has the DNA TGTGCCAGCAGTACTAGGACCCTCACTGAAGCTTTCTTT. Its protein is CASSTRTLTEAFF.

V and J are TRBV19 and TRBJ2-7; 8 bases match TRBD1. The trim removed 5 bases at V and 2 bases at J, leaving 8 bases unmatched. This CDR3 region has 15 residues. Germline V gene data show CDR1 as LNHDA and CDR2 as SQIVND (reference sequence). The CDR3 sequence: CASSPRRGHTYEQYF. The CDR3 bases are TGTGCCAGTAGTCCCCGCAGGGGGCATACCTACGAGCAGTACTTC.

The chain joins TRBV19 to TRBJ2-1; 7 bases are shared with TRBD1. This CDR3 contains 15 residues. Looked up from germline, CDR1 is LNHDA and CDR2 is SQIVND (reference sequence). J lost 5 bases, V lost 7 bases, and 11 bases had no gene match. The CDR3 coding sequence is TGTGCCAGTACCCTGCTGGGGACAGCTAACAATGAGCAGTTCTTC. Encoded protein: CASTLLGTANNEQFF.